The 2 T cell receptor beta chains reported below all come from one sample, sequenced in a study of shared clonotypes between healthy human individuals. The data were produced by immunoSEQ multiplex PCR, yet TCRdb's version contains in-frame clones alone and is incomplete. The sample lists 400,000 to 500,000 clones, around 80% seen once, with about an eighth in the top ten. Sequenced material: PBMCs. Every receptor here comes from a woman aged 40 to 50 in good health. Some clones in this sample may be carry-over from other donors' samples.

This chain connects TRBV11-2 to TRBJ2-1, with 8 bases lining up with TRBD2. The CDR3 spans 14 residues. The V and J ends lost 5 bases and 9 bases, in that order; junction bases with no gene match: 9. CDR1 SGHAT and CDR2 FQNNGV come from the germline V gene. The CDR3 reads CASSGITAGVEQFF. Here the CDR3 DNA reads TGTGCCAGCAGCGGCATCACAGCGGGAGTTGAGCAGTTCTTC.

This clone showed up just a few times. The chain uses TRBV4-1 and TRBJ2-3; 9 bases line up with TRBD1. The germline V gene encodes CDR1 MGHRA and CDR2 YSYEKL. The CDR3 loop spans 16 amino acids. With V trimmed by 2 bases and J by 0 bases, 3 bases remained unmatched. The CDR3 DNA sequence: TGCGCCAGCAGCCAAACCGGGACAGGGAGCACAGATACGCAGTATTTT. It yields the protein CASSQTGTGSTDTQYF.